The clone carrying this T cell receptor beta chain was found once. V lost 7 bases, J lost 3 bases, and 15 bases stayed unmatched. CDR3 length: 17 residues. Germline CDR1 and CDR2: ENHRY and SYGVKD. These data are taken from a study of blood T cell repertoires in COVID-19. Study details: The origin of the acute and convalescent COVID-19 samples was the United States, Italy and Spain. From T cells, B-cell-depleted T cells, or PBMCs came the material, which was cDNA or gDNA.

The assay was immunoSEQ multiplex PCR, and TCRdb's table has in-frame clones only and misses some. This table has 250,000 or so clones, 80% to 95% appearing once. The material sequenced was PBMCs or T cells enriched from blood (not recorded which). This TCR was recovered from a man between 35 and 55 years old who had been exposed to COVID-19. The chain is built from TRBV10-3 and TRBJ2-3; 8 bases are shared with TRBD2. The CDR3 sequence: CAITVQGASGPTDTQYF. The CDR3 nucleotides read TGTGCCATCACCGTACAGGGAGCTAGCGGGCCTACAGATACGCAGTATTTT.